This T cell receptor beta chain was sequenced for a study of blood T cells in healthy people across ages. Whole-study results and caveats: Getting older went along with TCR beta diversity per million T cells dropping roughly linearly.

With regard to this clonotype: Its antigen is still unknown.

J gave up 7 bases and V 6 bases, and 10 bases lay outside the gene matches. CDR1 and CDR2 from the germline V gene are LGHNA and YNFKEQ. The CDR3 contains 16 residues. With a J-beta primer mix and a sample-barcoded 5' primer, a second PCR ran 7 to 11 cycles. TCRdb independently ran MiXCR on the 5' RACE reads; one entry per CDR3 protein. This table holds around 780,000 distinct CDR3 sequences, about 61% found once. This clonotype was sampled from a man aged 35 to 55 in good health. This chain connects TRBV4-2 to TRBJ2-3, with TRBD2 matching 13 bases. The specimen sequenced was blood. The CDR3 bases are TGTGCCAGCAGTACTCAACTAGCGGGAGGGGGAAATACGCAGTATTTT. It encodes CASSTQLAGGGNTQYF.